These 8 T cell receptor beta chains were all obtained from the same sample, sequenced in a study of blood T cell repertoires in COVID-19. Assay used: immunoSEQ multiplex PCR; TCRdb lists only in-frame clones, some missing. In the table there are approximately 200,000 clones, approximately 90% of which are singletons. Sequencing used PBMCs or T cells enriched from blood (not recorded which). The receptors were sampled from a woman aged 25 to 39 who had recovered from COVID-19.

V gene TRBV18 combines with J gene TRBJ1-6, with D possibly TRBD1 on 5 matching bases. CDR1 is KGHSH and CDR2 is LQKENI in the germline V gene. V lost 3 bases and J lost 7, with 10 bases in between. This CDR3 has 14 residues. Written as DNA, the CDR3 is TGTGCCAGCTCACCCGACAGCCCGAATTCACCCCTCCACTTT. Protein: CASSPDSPNSPLHF.

On this clone itself: This sample includes further DNA sequences coding for the same CDR3. The chain joins TRBV6-5 to TRBJ1-6; D perhaps matches TRBD1 (5 bases). Germline lookup yields CDR1 MNHEY and CDR2 SVGAGI. This CDR3 has 14 residues. V lost 6 bases, J lost 7 bases, and 13 bases lay in between. The CDR3 region has the DNA TGTGCCAGCAGCCAGTACGGGGGAAATTCACCCCTCCACTTT. Translating gives CASSQYGGNSPLHF.

This chain joins TRBV5-6 and TRBJ2-7; 9 bases align to TRBD2. V was clipped by 0 bases and J by 8 bases; unmatched bases: 6. This CDR3 is built from 14 residues. Germline V gives CDR1 SGHDT, CDR2 YYEEEE. The CDR3 region is CASSLGLAGNKQYF. The CDR3 DNA reads TGTGCCAGCAGCTTGGGGCTAGCGGGGAACAAGCAGTACTTC.

This chain joins TRBV6-2 or TRBV6-3 and TRBJ1-2, with D possibly matching TRBD1 (6 bases). Germline V gene data show CDR1 as MNHEY and CDR2 as SVGEGT. With 5 bases removed from V and 4 bases from J, the gap between germline ends came to 8 bases. The CDR3 is made up of 12 amino acids. The CDR3 bases are TGTGCCAGCAGTCAGGGGCCCTATGGCTACACCTTC. Encoded protein: CASSQGPYGYTF.

This chain connects TRBV7-2 to TRBJ1-3; unclear D gene. Germline CDR1 is SGHTA and CDR2 is FQGNSA. The V and J ends lost 2 bases and 1 base respectively, with 15 bases between them. This CDR3 contains 17 residues. The CDR3 DNA is TGTGCCAGCAGCTTACCGAGCTCACCCCAATCTGGAAACACCATATATTTT. It codes for CASSLPSSPQSGNTIYF.

The genes are TRBV5-6 and TRBJ1-3; no definite D call. This CDR3 contains 14 residues. Trimming took 2 bases from V and 4 from J, leaving 10 bases between them. The germline CDR1 and CDR2 sequences are SGHDT and YYEEEE. Here the CDR3 reads CASSLAAAGNTIYF. The CDR3 nucleotides are TGTGCCAGCAGCTTAGCGGCTGCCGGAAACACCATATATTTT.

The V call is TRBV15, the J call TRBJ2-3, with a weak D call TRBD2 (6 bases). Germline CDR1 is LNHNV and CDR2 is YYDKDF (reference sequence). The CDR3 covers 16 residues. V lost 0 bases and J 4 bases, leaving 14 bases between the germline ends. CDR3: CATSRDRGNGADTQYF. CDR3 coding DNA: TGTGCCACCAGCAGAGATCGCGGGAATGGAGCAGATACGCAGTATTTT.

The chain is built from TRBV5-4 and TRBJ1-2; perhaps TRBD1 as D (5 bases). CDR1 and CDR2 from the germline V gene are SGHNT and YYREEE (reference sequence). Trimming pared 0 bases from V and 2 bases from J, leaving 5 bases between. This CDR3 region has 13 residues. In DNA, the CDR3 is TGTGCCAGCAGCTTGGGACAGAACTATGGCTACACCTTC. Translated: CASSLGQNYGYTF.